Below, 25 T cell receptor beta chains from the same sample are listed, as sequenced in a study of cytomegalovirus exposure and HLA in healthy donors (dated by TCRdb to about 2017). Library construction relied on the immunoSEQ multiplex PCR assay. For the multiplex PCR, a mixture combining 60 forward primers for TCR Vbeta segments and 13 reverse primers for TCR Jbeta segments was used. Entries here come from immuneACCESS through TCRdb and include only in-frame sequences with V and J called. Some clones fail to appear in such tables; in the studies checked, an unresolved V gene covers under half of the shortfall, and the cause of the remainder is unknown. This sample is represented by around 180,000 clones; roughly 80% of them were singletons. 2% to 2.5% of the sample lies in the top ten. What was sequenced was PBMCs. The receptors shown here come from a man aged 60 to 75 in good health and CMV-seronegative.

This chain links TRBV28 with TRBJ1-5, with 9 bases fitting TRBD1. V lost 6 bases, J lost 2 bases, and 2 bases stayed unmatched. The CDR3 sequence is 14 residues long. Per germline, CDR1 MDHEN and CDR2 SYDVKM. This chain's CDR3 is CASSRDRGNQPQHF. The CDR3, as DNA: TGTGCCAGCAGCCGGGACAGGGGCAATCAGCCCCAGCATTTT.

The table lists this clone with a few counts. This chain connects TRBV5-1 to TRBJ2-3; 8 bases map to TRBD2. The V gene end was trimmed by 3 bases and the J gene end by 4 bases; junction bases not matched to a gene: 10. Germline CDR1 is SGHRS and CDR2 is YFSETQ. The CDR3 length is 16 residues. CDR3 in amino acids: CASSSRGLGSADTQYF. CDR3 sequence (DNA): TGCGCCAGCAGCTCCCGGGGACTAGGGTCCGCAGATACGCAGTATTTT. Together with reference TRBV5-1 and TRBJ2-3, the CDR3 gives the full variable domain: KAGVTQTPRYLIKTRGQQVTLSCSPISGHRSVSWYQQTPGQGLQFLFEYFSETQRNKGNFPGRFSGRQFSNSRSEMNVSTLELGDSALYLCASSSRGLGSADTQYFGPGTRLTVL.

The V and J genes are TRBV25-1 and TRBJ2-7; TRBD2 is a possible D gene (6 bases). CDR3 length equals 18 residues. The germline gives CDR1 MGHDK, CDR2 SYGVNS. V was shortened by 4 bases and J by 6 bases, with 28 bases between the two germline ends. The CDR3 protein is CASSGYSAISAGGGEQYF. CDR3 bases: TGTGCCAGCAGTGGATATAGCGCCATCAGCGCTGGGGGAGGCGAGCAGTACTTC.

J is TRBJ2-3 and V is TRBV4-1, with 9 bases fitting TRBD2. Losses at the gene ends were 0 bases for V and 2 bases for J; bases not matched to a gene: 6. CDR3 length equals 17 residues. CDR1 and CDR2 (germline): MGHRA, YSYEKL. For the CDR3, the DNA is TGCGCCAGCAGCCAAGATTCGCGGGGGGGACCCACAGATACGCAGTATTTT. Translated, it gives CASSQDSRGGPTDTQYF.

The chain recombines TRBV15 with TRBJ2-4; perhaps TRBD2 as D (5 bases). V lost 1 base to trimming and J lost 9 bases, with 7 bases between them. Germline V gene lookup returns CDR1 LNHNV and CDR2 YYDKDF (reference sequence). CDR3 size: 12 residues. This CDR3 reads CATSRVAGIQYF. DNA of the CDR3: TGTGCCACCAGCAGAGTTGCGGGCATTCAGTACTTC.

This sequence joins TRBV6-6 and TRBJ1-1; 10 bases align to TRBD1. V lost 2 bases to trimming and J lost 6 bases; unmatched junction nucleotides: 3. From germline, CDR1 is MNHNY and CDR2 SVGAGI (reference sequence). The CDR3 is 14 amino acids. The CDR3 DNA is TGTGCCAGCAGTTACCGACAGGGGGCAGCTGAAGCTTTCTTT. Translation: CASSYRQGAAEAFF.

This chain uses TRBV5-1 with TRBJ2-1; possible D gene TRBD1, 6 bases. The CDR3 covers 14 residues. Trimming removed 2 bases from V and 7 bases from J, with 13 bases in between. Germline CDR1 is SGHRS and CDR2 is YFSETQ. The CDR3 here is CASSFRGADNEQFF. DNA for the CDR3: TGCGCCAGCAGCTTCAGGGGAGCGGATAATGAGCAGTTCTTC.

This clone appeared once. The CDR3 reads CATHRGNTEAFF. CDR3 nucleotides: TGTGCCACCCACCGGGGGAACACTGAAGCTTTCTTT. This chain joins TRBV6-1 and TRBJ1-1; D is unresolved. V lost 10 bases and J lost 1, with 10 bases in between. Germline V gene sequence: CDR1 MNHNS, CDR2 SASEGT. The CDR3 spans 12 residues.

The genes are TRBV5-4 and TRBJ2-5, with a tentative D call TRBD1 (6 bases). Per germline, CDR1 SGHNT and CDR2 YYREEE (reference sequence). The CDR3 extends over 15 amino acids. V dropped 0 bases and J dropped 5 bases, with 14 bases sitting between them. The CDR3 protein is CASSLGGGNRETQYF. In nucleotides, the CDR3 is TGTGCCAGCAGCTTGGGTGGGGGCAATCGGGAGACCCAGTACTTC.

V gene TRBV9 combines with J gene TRBJ1-1; TRBD1 might be the D (6 bases). The CDR3 covers 14 residues. Germline V gene lookup returns CDR1 SGDLS and CDR2 YYNGEE. Trimming left V 4 bases short and J 0 bases short, with 10 bases between. As DNA, the CDR3 is TGTGCCAGCAGCCGGACAGTGATGAACACTGAAGCTTTCTTT. Protein product: CASSRTVMNTEAFF.

In DNA, the CDR3 is TGTGCCAGCAGCTTAGAGCGGGACTCCAGCACAGATACGCAGTATTTT. It translates to CASSLERDSSTDTQYF. The chain couples TRBV7-2 to TRBJ2-3; TRBD2 matches 7 bases. Unmatched junction bases numbered 4, after V lost 1 base and J lost 0 bases. This CDR3 has 16 amino acids. Germline CDR1 reads SGHTA; CDR2 reads FQGNSA.

As regards this clone: The junction does not match germline at one end; this may be a read error. CDR3 amino acids: CAWKAKDVRRKQEGIGSNQPQNF. The CDR3 region has the DNA TGTGCCTGGAAGGCTAAAGATGTCAGGAGGAAACAGGAAGGGATCGGGAGCAATCAGCCCCAGAATTTT. The V and J genes are TRBV27 and TRBJ1-5, with D possibly being TRBD1 (5 bases). CDR1 and CDR2 from the germline V gene are MNHEY and SMNVEV (reference sequence). The CDR3 runs 23 residues.

The chain links TRBV29-1 to TRBJ1-1, with a possible D match to TRBD1 (6 bases). The CDR3 consists of 11 residues. V gave up 7 bases and J gave up 6 bases, with 12 bases separating them. Germline V gives CDR1 SQVTM, CDR2 ANQGSEA. CDR3 bases: TGCAGCGCCTGGACAGATTCTGAAGCTTTCTTT. This sequence encodes CSAWTDSEAFF. The complete variable domain, with remaining parts taken from reference TRBV29-1 and TRBJ1-1, reads SAVISQKPSRDICQRGTSLTIQCQVDSQVTMMFWYRQQPGQSLTLIATANQGSEATYESGFVIDKFPISRPNLTFSTLTVSNMSPEDSSIYLCSAWTDSEAFFGQGTRLTVV.

The rearrangement joins TRBV12-5 to TRBJ1-1; D gene ambiguous. This CDR3 contains 10 residues. Germline V CDR1 and CDR2: LGHNT, FRNRAP. Trimming shortened V by 4 bases and J by 7 bases, and 4 bases separated the two germline ends. Here the CDR3 DNA reads TGTGCTAGTGGTTACAATGAAGCTTTCTTT. It is translated as CASGYNEAFF.

This sequence joins TRBV25-1 and TRBJ2-3; 11 bases are a match to TRBD2. J lost 10 bases, V lost 4 bases, and 10 bases had no gene match. The CDR3 length is 15 residues. Germline V gives CDR1 MGHDK, CDR2 SYGVNS. This chain's CDR3 is CASSATTSGGRSQYF. DNA of the CDR3: TGTGCCAGCAGTGCGACAACTAGCGGGGGTAGATCGCAGTATTTT.

The rearrangement uses TRBV7-8 and TRBJ1-1; D is possibly TRBD1 (6 bases). This CDR3 region has 14 residues. V lost 1 base to trimming and J lost 3 bases, with 9 bases between them. Per the germline V gene, CDR1 is SGHVS and CDR2 is FQNEAQ. The CDR3 bases are TGTGCCAGCAGCTTAGTCAGGGGACACACTGAAGCTTTCTTT. It yields the protein CASSLVRGHTEAFF.

This chain uses TRBV27 with TRBJ2-1, with D possibly matching TRBD2 (5 bases). CDR3 length: 14 residues. Trimming removed 0 bases from V and 10 bases from J, with 13 bases in between. The V gene's germline CDR1 is MNHEY and CDR2 SMNVEV (reference sequence). This chain's CDR3 is CASSLSTGSGEQFF. CDR3 nucleotide sequence: TGTGCCAGCAGTTTATCTACGGGATCGGGGGAGCAGTTCTTC.

The DNA of the CDR3 is TGTGCCAGTAGTATCGGGATAACTAGCGGGGGGGCCTCCTACAATGAGCAGTTCTTC. This gives the protein CASSIGITSGGASYNEQFF. The rearrangement links TRBV19 to TRBJ2-1; 13 bases are shared with TRBD2. The CDR3 spans 19 residues. V was clipped by 3 bases and J by 0 bases; unmatched bases: 8. Germline values: CDR1 LNHDA, CDR2 SQIVND (reference sequence).

V gene TRBV10-3 combines with J gene TRBJ2-5, with 10 bases that match TRBD2. Germline CDR1 is ENHRY and CDR2 is SYGVKD. CDR3 length: 14 amino acids. V lost 6 bases to trimming and J lost 4 bases; unmatched junction nucleotides: 5. The CDR3 DNA sequence: TGTGCCATCAGCTCAAGCGGGGGGGGAGAGACCCAGTACTTC. Translated: CAISSSGGGETQYF.

Of note for this clone: At one of its ends the junction is not consistent with the germline gene, which may arise from a read error. This chain links TRBV5-6 with TRBJ1-2; D is perhaps TRBD1 (6 bases). CDR1 and CDR2 from the germline V gene are SGHDT and YYEEEE. CDR3 length: 13 residues. CDR3 DNA sequence: TGTGCCAGCAGCTTCCAGGGGAACTATGGCTACCCCTTC. It codes for CASSFQGNYGYPF. The full variable domain, completed using reference TRBV5-6 and TRBJ1-2, is DAGVTQSPTHLIKTRGQQVTLRCSPKSGHDTVSWYQQALGQGPQFIFQYYEEEERQRGNFPDRFSGHQFPNYSSELNVNALLLGDSALYLCASSFQGNYGYPFGSGTRLTVV.

This clone occurred a few times. This rearrangement joins TRBV11-2 to TRBJ2-1; 9 bases agree with TRBD2. CDR1 is SGHAT and CDR2 is FQNNGV in the germline V gene. Trimming removed 6 bases from V and 5 bases from J; junction bases left unmatched: 5. This CDR3 has 14 amino acids. CDR3: CASRFSGSDNEQFF. CDR3 coding DNA: TGTGCCAGCAGATTTAGCGGGAGTGACAATGAGCAGTTCTTC.

The V gene is TRBV7-8, the J gene TRBJ2-2; 14 bases are shared with TRBD2. Germline CDR1 SGHVS, CDR2 FQNEAQ. V shed 5 bases, J shed 6 bases, and the junction held 2 bases outside the gene matches. CDR3 length: 15 amino acids. Here the CDR3 reads CASSAGLAGAGELFF. CDR3 sequence (DNA): TGTGCCAGCAGCGCGGGACTAGCGGGGGCCGGGGAGCTGTTTTTT.

This clone has just one count. The V gene is TRBV30, the J gene TRBJ1-2, with 7 nucleotides matching TRBD1. This CDR3 contains 12 residues. V shed 5 bases and J 3 bases; nucleotides not matched to a gene: 3. Germline CDR1 and CDR2: GTSNPN and SVGIG (reference sequence). The CDR3 coding sequence is TGTGCCTGGGCCGGGACAGACTATGGCTACACCTTC. This sequence encodes CAWAGTDYGYTF.

This clone was seen a few times. V usage is TRBV29-1 and J usage is TRBJ1-5; D is possibly TRBD1 (5 bases). The CDR3 has 13 residues. V gave up 1 base and J gave up 2 bases, with 6 bases separating them. From germline, CDR1 is SQVTM and CDR2 ANQGSEA. The CDR3: CSVEGGGNQPQHF. The CDR3 DNA sequence: TGCAGCGTTGAAGGGGGCGGCAATCAGCCCCAGCATTTT.

The chain is built from TRBV5-5 and TRBJ2-7; 10 nucleotides align to TRBD2. The CDR3 runs to 15 residues. Trimming removed 0 bases from V and 6 bases from J; junction bases left unmatched: 6. CDR1 is SGHKS, CDR2 YYEKEE, per germline (reference sequence). The CDR3 reads CASSLVLAGVPEQYF. The CDR3 DNA sequence: TGTGCCAGCAGCTTGGTGCTAGCGGGAGTACCCGAGCAGTACTTC.